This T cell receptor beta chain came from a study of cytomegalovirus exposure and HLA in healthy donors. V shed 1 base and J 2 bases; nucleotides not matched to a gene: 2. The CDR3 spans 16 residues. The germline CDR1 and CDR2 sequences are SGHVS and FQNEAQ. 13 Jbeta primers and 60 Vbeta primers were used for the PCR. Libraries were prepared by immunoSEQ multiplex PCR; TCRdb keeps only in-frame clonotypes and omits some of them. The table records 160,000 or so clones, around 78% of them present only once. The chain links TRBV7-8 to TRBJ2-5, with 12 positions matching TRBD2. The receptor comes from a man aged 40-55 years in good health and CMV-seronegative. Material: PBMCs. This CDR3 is CASSLGLAGAQETQYF. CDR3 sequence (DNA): TGTGCCAGCAGCTTAGGACTAGCGGGAGCTCAAGAGACCCAGTACTTC.